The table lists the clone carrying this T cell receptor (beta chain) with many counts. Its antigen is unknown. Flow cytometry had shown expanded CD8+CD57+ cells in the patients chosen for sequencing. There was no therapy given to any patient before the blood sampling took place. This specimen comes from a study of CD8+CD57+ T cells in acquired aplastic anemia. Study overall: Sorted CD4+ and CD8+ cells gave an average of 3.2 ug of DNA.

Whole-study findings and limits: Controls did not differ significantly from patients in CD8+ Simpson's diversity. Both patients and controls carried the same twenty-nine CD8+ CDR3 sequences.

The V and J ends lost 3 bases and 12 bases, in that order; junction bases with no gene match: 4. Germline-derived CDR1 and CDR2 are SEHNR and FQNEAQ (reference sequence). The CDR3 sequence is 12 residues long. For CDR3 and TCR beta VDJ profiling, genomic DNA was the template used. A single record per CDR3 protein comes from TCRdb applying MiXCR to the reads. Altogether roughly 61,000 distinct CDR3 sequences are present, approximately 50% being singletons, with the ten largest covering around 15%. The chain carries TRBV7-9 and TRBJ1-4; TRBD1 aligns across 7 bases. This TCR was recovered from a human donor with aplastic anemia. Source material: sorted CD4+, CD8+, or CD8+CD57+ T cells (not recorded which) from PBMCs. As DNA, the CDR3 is TGTGCCAGCAGCTTCAGGGGGGAGGAACTGTTTTTT. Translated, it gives CASSFRGEELFF.